The 26 T cell receptor beta chains reported below all come from one sample, sequenced in a study of response to subunit inactivated influenza vaccine. One entry per CDR3 protein results from TCRdb running MiXCR on the RT-PCR reads. The sample records more than 150,000 distinct CDR3 sequences, approximately 8.7% being singletons. The sample here was non-naive T cells sorted from PBMCs, taken on the day of vaccination. All receptors come from a man aged 50-60 years who received an inactivated influenza vaccine.

This clonotype was counted ten times or more. The chain combines TRBV10-3 with TRBJ2-7; 9 positions match TRBD1. The germline V gene encodes CDR1 ENHRY and CDR2 SYGVKD. Unmatched junction bases numbered 1, after V lost 6 bases and J lost 1 base. This CDR3 has 13 residues. Written as DNA, the CDR3 is TGTGCCATCAGGGGGACAGGGTCCTACGAGCAGTACTTC. It is translated as CAIRGTGSYEQYF.

The CDR3 loop reads CASSGGLATGELFF. In DNA, the CDR3 is TGTGCCAGCAGCGGGGGACTAGCTACCGGGGAGCTGTTTTTT. The rearrangement joins TRBV7-3 to TRBJ2-2; 9 bases map to TRBD2. V lost 5 bases, J lost 5 bases, and 3 bases stayed unmatched. This CDR3 has 14 residues. Germline V gives CDR1 SGHTA, CDR2 FQGTGA.

This chain joins TRBV4-3 and TRBJ1-3, with D unresolved. The CDR3 has 12 amino acids. V was cut by 3 bases and J by 11 bases, with 11 bases left in between. CDR1 is LGHNA and CDR2 is YSLEER in the germline V gene. The CDR3 DNA reads as TGCGCCAGCAGCCACTTGGGAGACCCCATATATTTT. Residues: CASSHLGDPIYF.

In its sample, this clonotype was seen a few times. V gene TRBV4-1 combines with J gene TRBJ2-3, with D hard to call. Trimming removed 4 bases from V and 1 base from J, with 12 bases in between. Looked up from germline, CDR1 is MGHRA and CDR2 is YSYEKL. This CDR3 is built from 15 residues. The CDR3 nucleotides are TGCGCCAGCAGCCCCGGTAGGGAACGCACAGATACGCAGTATTTT. Translating it yields CASSPGRERTDTQYF.

The chain uses TRBV5-1 and TRBJ2-1; the D gene is possibly TRBD1 (5 bases). Per germline, CDR1 SGHRS and CDR2 YFSETQ. V was pared by 0 bases and J by 6 bases, with 13 bases between. The CDR3 is 15 residues long. This chain's CDR3 is CASSLGGSKGNEQFF. CDR3 in DNA: TGCGCCAGCAGCTTGGGGGGCAGTAAGGGCAATGAGCAGTTCTTC.

This clonotype was seen only a few times. The V call is TRBV7-3, the J call TRBJ2-2; 15 bases fit TRBD2. J gave up 2 bases and V 6 bases, and 4 bases lay outside the gene matches. CDR1 and CDR2 from the germline V gene are SGHTA and FQGTGA. CDR3 size: 17 residues. The CDR3 sequence: CASSPGLAGGNTGELFF. The CDR3, as DNA: TGTGCCAGCAGTCCGGGACTAGCGGGAGGAAACACCGGGGAGCTGTTTTTT.

The table lists this clonotype with many counts. This chain links TRBV28 with TRBJ1-1; possible D gene TRBD1, 6 bases. Trimming left V 7 bases short and J 5 bases short, with 17 bases between. The CDR3 extends over 14 amino acids. The germline CDR1 and CDR2 sequences are MDHEN and SYDVKM. The CDR3, as DNA: TGTGCCAGCACCCCACGGGGGGCGAGTACTGAAGCTTTCTTT. This sequence encodes CASTPRGASTEAFF.

This clonotype was counted many times. J is TRBJ2-3 and V is TRBV5-1; no reliable D call. This CDR3 region has 18 residues. Germline V gives CDR1 SGHRS, CDR2 YFSETQ. V gave up 1 base and J gave up 0 bases, with 18 bases separating them. The CDR3 DNA follows: TGCGCCAGCAGCTTGTGGTCTTCGGGTACTCCGAGCACAGATACGCAGTATTTT. This gives the protein CASSLWSSGTPSTDTQYF.

DNA of the CDR3: TGCAGTGCTAGAAAGGCTAGCGGGGGGTACAATGAGCAGTTCTTC. It codes for CSARKASGGYNEQFF. The gene calls are TRBV20-1 and TRBJ2-1; 11 bases are a match to TRBD2. This CDR3 is 15 amino acids long. Germline V gives CDR1 DFQATT, CDR2 SNEGSKA (reference sequence). After removal of 2 bases from V and 4 bases from J, the junction contained 4 bases not matched to a gene.

Only a few counts were recorded for this clonotype. The V gene is TRBV20-1, the J gene TRBJ2-7; 8 bases are a match to TRBD2. Per the germline V gene, CDR1 is DFQATT and CDR2 is SNEGSKA (reference sequence). This CDR3 has 14 amino acids. The V and J ends lost 4 bases and 5 bases, in that order; junction bases with no gene match: 10. CDR3 residues: CSAIPGSGGHEQYF. The CDR3 region has the DNA TGCAGTGCTATCCCGGGGAGCGGGGGTCACGAGCAGTACTTC.

The V gene is TRBV9, the J gene TRBJ2-3; no clear D gene. The CDR3 is 13 residues long. V shed 3 bases and J shed 2 bases, with 7 bases lying between them. Germline CDR1 SGDLS, CDR2 YYNGEE. CDR3 nucleotide sequence: TGTGCCAGCAGCGCACGTGTCACAGATACGCAGTATTTT. This encodes CASSARVTDTQYF.

The table lists this clonotype with many counts. This chain links TRBV15 with TRBJ2-7; the match to TRBD1 covers 9 bases. Losses at the gene ends were 3 bases for V and 6 bases for J; bases not matched to a gene: 6. Looked up from germline, CDR1 is LNHNV and CDR2 is YYDKDF (reference sequence). CDR3 length: 14 residues. CDR3 protein: CATSSGGQGSEQYF. As DNA, the CDR3 is TGTGCCACCAGCAGTGGTGGACAGGGGTCCGAGCAGTACTTC.

The chain recombines TRBV6-5 with TRBJ2-5; D might be TRBD1 or TRBD2, each matching 5 bases. The CDR3 totals 13 residues. Germline CDR1 MNHEY, CDR2 SVGAGI. Trimming removed 2 bases at V and 6 bases at J, with 10 bases between. The CDR3 DNA is TGTGCCAGCAGTTACGAGGGGCTGAAGACCCAGTACTTC. This gives the protein CASSYEGLKTQYF.

The V gene is TRBV20-1, the J gene TRBJ2-3; D not certain. Trimming shortened V by 5 bases and J by 2 bases, and 11 bases separated the two germline ends. Looked up from germline, CDR1 is DFQATT and CDR2 is SNEGSKA (reference sequence). The CDR3 covers 13 residues. The chain's CDR3 is CSAGPGLTDTQYF. As DNA, the CDR3 is TGCAGTGCTGGGCCGGGCCTCACAGATACGCAGTATTTT.

This clonotype was seen a handful of times. V is TRBV3-1 and J is TRBJ2-1; TRBD1 is a possible D gene (6 bases). In germline, CDR1 is LGHDT, CDR2 YNNKEL (reference sequence). This CDR3 is 20 amino acids long. Trimming took off 3 bases at V and 0 bases at J, with 24 bases between the two ends. CDR3: CASSHVSRMRTEVSYNEQFF. Written as DNA, the CDR3 is TGTGCCAGCAGCCACGTATCCCGTATGAGGACAGAAGTCTCCTACAATGAGCAGTTCTTC.

The genes are TRBV11-3 and TRBJ2-2; 12 bases are a match to TRBD2. V lost 5 bases to trimming and J lost 5 bases; unmatched junction nucleotides: 6. The germline V gene has CDR1 SGHNT and CDR2 YENEEA. The CDR3 covers 16 residues. CDR3 sequence (DNA): TGTGCCAGCAGCAAAAGCGGGACTAGCGGGACCGGGGAGCTGTTTTTT. Amino acid sequence: CASSKSGTSGTGELFF.

This clonotype has more than one count but fewer than ten. The gene calls are TRBV20-1 and TRBJ1-5; maybe TRBD1 (5 bases). This CDR3 has 16 amino acids. V gave up 6 bases and J gave up 3 bases, with 21 bases separating them. Looked up from germline, CDR1 is DFQATT and CDR2 is SNEGSKA (reference sequence). The CDR3 sequence is CSARESGAGFNQPQHF. DNA for the CDR3: TGCAGTGCCAGGGAGTCTGGGGCAGGTTTCAATCAGCCCCAGCATTTT.

This clonotype has ten or more counts. The chain has TRBV7-9 and TRBJ2-2; tentative D call: TRBD2 (5 bases). The CDR3 covers 17 residues. Looked up from germline, CDR1 is SEHNR and CDR2 is FQNEAQ (reference sequence). V lost 2 bases and J 1 base, leaving 14 bases between the germline ends. CDR3 DNA sequence: TGTGCCAGCAGCTTACTACTCGGTGGAGGGAACACCGGGGAGCTGTTTTTT. It codes for CASSLLLGGGNTGELFF.

In the case of this clonotype: With a much larger clone just one base away, this may be a read error. The V call is TRBV28, the J call TRBJ2-7; 9 bases match TRBD1. Germline CDR1 is MDHEN and CDR2 is SYDVKM. The CDR3 extends over 14 amino acids. The CDR3 reads CVSSGPGQGYEQYF. DNA of the CDR3: TGTGTCAGCAGTGGTCCGGGACAGGGCTACGAGCAGTACTTC.

In its sample, this clonotype was seen many times. The V call is TRBV6-5, the J call TRBJ1-6; D possibly corresponds to TRBD1 (6 bases). The germline V and J ends were trimmed by 0 bases and 7 bases, with 10 bases remaining between them. Germline CDR1 and CDR2: MNHEY and SVGAGI. CDR3 size: 15 residues. CDR3: CASSYSSGTNSPLHF. As DNA, the CDR3 is TGTGCCAGCAGTTACTCGAGCGGGACAAATTCACCCCTCCACTTT.

This rearrangement joins TRBV6-5 to TRBJ1-4; possibly TRBD1 for D (6 bases). Trimming pared 1 base from V and 3 bases from J, leaving 15 bases between. This CDR3 is 17 amino acids long. Germline CDR1 reads MNHEY; CDR2 reads SVGAGI. CDR3 nucleotide sequence: TGTGCCAGCAGTTACTTTCCGCACAGGGTTCCTAATGAAAAACTGTTTTTT. Its translation: CASSYFPHRVPNEKLFF.

This clonotype was counted ten times or more. The chain has TRBV20-1 and TRBJ2-3; weak D call: TRBD2 (7 bases). The length of the CDR3 is 14 residues. Trimming took off 7 bases at V and 8 bases at J, with 22 bases between the two ends. The germline V gene has CDR1 DFQATT and CDR2 SNEGSKA (reference sequence). The CDR3 here is CSGSSHGGRGTQYF. The CDR3 nucleotides are TGCAGTGGGTCGTCTCACGGGGGGCGCGGTACGCAGTATTTT.

The rearrangement uses TRBV6-1 and TRBJ2-7; TRBD1 agrees at 8 bases. Losses at the gene ends were 2 bases for V and 3 bases for J; bases not matched to a gene: 3. Germline V gene data show CDR1 as MNHNS and CDR2 as SASEGT. The length of the CDR3 is 14 residues. The CDR3 sequence is CASSEQGANYEQYF. CDR3 in DNA: TGTGCCAGCAGTGAACAGGGGGCGAACTACGAGCAGTACTTC.

At least ten counts were recorded for this clonotype. This chain uses TRBV20-1 with TRBJ1-2, with D possibly TRBD1 on 6 matching bases. V lost 3 bases and J lost 6, with 17 bases in between. The CDR3 totals 14 residues. The germline gives CDR1 DFQATT, CDR2 SNEGSKA (reference sequence). The CDR3 here is CSARQGTSPNGYTF. The CDR3 DNA reads TGCAGTGCTAGGCAGGGGACCTCTCCTAATGGCTACACCTTC.

This clonotype was detected many times. This chain connects TRBV12-3 or TRBV12-4 to TRBJ1-3; unclear D gene. The CDR3 is 13 amino acids. V gave up 2 bases and J gave up 3 bases, with 5 bases separating them. CDR3 loop: CASSLLGGNTIYF. CDR3 DNA: TGTGCCAGCAGTTTATTGGGTGGAAACACCATATATTTT.

This clonotype was seen a few times. V usage is TRBV6-5 and J usage is TRBJ2-1, with TRBD2 matching 9 bases. With 0 bases clipped from V and 8 bases from J, the junction kept 5 bases outside the gene matches. Germline CDR1 reads MNHEY; CDR2 reads SVGAGI. CDR3 length: 15 amino acids. CDR3: CASSYSGTSIYEQFF. The DNA of the CDR3 is TGTGCCAGCAGTTACTCCGGGACTAGCATCTATGAGCAGTTCTTC.